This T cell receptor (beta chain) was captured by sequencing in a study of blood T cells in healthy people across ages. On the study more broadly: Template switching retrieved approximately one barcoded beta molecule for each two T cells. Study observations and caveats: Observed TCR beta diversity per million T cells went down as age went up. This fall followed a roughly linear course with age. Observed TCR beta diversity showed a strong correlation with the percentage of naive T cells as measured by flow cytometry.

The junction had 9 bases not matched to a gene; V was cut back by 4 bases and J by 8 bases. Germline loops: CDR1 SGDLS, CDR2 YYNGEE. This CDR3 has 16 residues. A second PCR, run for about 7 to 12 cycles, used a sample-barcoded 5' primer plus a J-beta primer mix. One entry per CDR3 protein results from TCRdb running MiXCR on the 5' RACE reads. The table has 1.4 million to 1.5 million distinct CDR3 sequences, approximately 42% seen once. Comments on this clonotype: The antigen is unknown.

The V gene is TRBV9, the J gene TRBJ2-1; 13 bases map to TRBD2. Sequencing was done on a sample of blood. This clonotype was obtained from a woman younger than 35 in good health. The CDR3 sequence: CASSPRTSGRWYEQFF. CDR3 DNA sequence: TGTGCCAGCAGCCCGAGGACTAGCGGGAGATGGTATGAGCAGTTCTTC.